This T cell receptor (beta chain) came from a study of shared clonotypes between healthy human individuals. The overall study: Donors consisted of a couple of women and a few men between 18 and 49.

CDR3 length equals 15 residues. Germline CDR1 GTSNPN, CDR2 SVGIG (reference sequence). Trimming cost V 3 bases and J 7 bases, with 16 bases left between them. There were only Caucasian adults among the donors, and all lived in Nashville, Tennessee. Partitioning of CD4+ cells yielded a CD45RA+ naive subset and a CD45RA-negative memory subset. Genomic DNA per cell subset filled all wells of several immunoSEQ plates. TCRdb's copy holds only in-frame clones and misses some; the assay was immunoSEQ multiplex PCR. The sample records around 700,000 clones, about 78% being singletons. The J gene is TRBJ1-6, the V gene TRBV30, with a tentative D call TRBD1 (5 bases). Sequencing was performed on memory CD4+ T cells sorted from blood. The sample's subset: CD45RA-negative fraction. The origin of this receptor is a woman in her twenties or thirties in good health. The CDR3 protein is CAWRSGDWGNSPLHF. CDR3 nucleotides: TGTGCCTGGAGGTCTGGGGATTGGGGGAATTCACCCCTCCACTTT.